This entry features one TCR beta chain sequence. The antigen is undetermined. This entry comes from a study of siplizumab effects on memory and regulatory T cells. General study points: The alloreactive clones that mapped to unstimulated subsets made up only a minor fraction.

With 7 bases clipped from V and 2 bases from J, the junction kept 6 bases outside the gene matches. Germline-derived CDR1 and CDR2 are SNHLY and FYNNEI. The CDR3 is 15 residues long. The data were produced by immunoSEQ multiplex PCR, yet TCRdb's version contains in-frame clones alone and is incomplete. The sample has over 80,000 clones; about 87% are singletons. This clonotype was obtained from a human donor in good health. Sequencing was done on a sample of Tregs sorted from blood. The genes are TRBV2 and TRBJ2-3, with TRBD2 matching over 10 bases. DNA of the CDR3: TGTGCCAGCATGGGACTAGCGAAGATCACAGATACGCAGTATTTT. This codes for CASMGLAKITDTQYF.